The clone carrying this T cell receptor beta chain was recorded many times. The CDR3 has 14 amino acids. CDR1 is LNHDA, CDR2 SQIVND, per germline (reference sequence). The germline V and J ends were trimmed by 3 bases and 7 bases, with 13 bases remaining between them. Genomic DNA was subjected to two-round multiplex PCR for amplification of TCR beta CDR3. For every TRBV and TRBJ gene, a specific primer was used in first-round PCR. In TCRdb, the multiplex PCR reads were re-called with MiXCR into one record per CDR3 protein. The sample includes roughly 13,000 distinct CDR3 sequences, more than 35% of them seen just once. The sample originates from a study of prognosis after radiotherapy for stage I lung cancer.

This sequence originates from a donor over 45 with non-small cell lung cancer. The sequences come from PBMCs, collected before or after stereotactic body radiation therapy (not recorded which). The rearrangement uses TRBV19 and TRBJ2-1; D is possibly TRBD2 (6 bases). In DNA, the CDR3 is TGTGCCAGTAGTATTGCGGGGTCCACAAATGAGCAGTTCTTC. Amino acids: CASSIAGSTNEQFF.